Sequencing of this T cell receptor beta chain was carried out in a study of T cells in tuberculosis. The CDR3 loop spans 15 amino acids. V lost 1 base and J lost 6; bases outside the gene matches: 8. Germline CDR1 and CDR2: SGHNT and YYREEE (reference sequence). This table comes from immunoSEQ multiplex PCR, and its TCRdb copy is limited to in-frame clones, with some not included. The data hold about 23,000 clones, with about 95% observed a single time. The sequence was obtained from a donor aged 10-29 years with latent tuberculosis or without tuberculosis infection. Sequenced input: PBMCs. This chain links TRBV5-4 with TRBJ2-7; TRBD1 matches at 9 bases. CDR3 DNA: TGTGCCAGCAGCTTGTCGGGGACAGGGCGAGGCGAGCAGTACTTC. It encodes CASSLSGTGRGEQYF.